This T cell receptor (beta chain) was sequenced for a study of PD-L1 blockade in urothelial cancer. Study-level information: Most of the roughly 30 patients were men whose urothelial cancer was bladder-origin. Per blood sample, T cells had a median of about 130,000.

Profiled with immunoSEQ multiplex PCR; TCRdb holds only in-frame clones, not every one. Among about 100,000 clones listed, around 85% were seen once. V shed 1 base and J 5 bases; nucleotides not matched to a gene: 12. The CDR3 has 17 residues. Germline CDR1 reads SGHAT; CDR2 reads FQNNGV. Pretreatment sampling and on-treatment sampling together yielded between 1 and 8 samples for each patient. The specimen comprised PBMCs, sampled around atezolizumab (anti-PD-L1) treatment. V gene TRBV11-2 combines with J gene TRBJ2-3, with TRBD2 identical over 7 bases. This TCR was recovered from a man over 45 with urothelial cancer. The CDR3 nucleotides are TGTGCCAGCAGCTTAGCCTGGGGGAGCGGGATGGGAGATACGCAGTATTTT. Translated, it gives CASSLAWGSGMGDTQYF. The full variable domain, its missing parts supplied by reference TRBV11-2 and TRBJ2-3, is EAGVAQSPRYKIIEKRQSVAFWCNPISGHATLYWYQQILGQGPKLLIQFQNNGVVDDSQLPKDRFSAERLKGVDSTLKIQPAKLEDSAVYLCASSLAWGSGMGDTQYFGPGTRLTVL.